These T cell receptor beta chains were read from a single sample in a study of a mutant IDH1 vaccine in newly diagnosed glioma. Method: immunoSEQ multiplex PCR; TCRdb's copy keeps in-frame clones and lacks some. The table has under 65,000 clones, around 80% seen once; the top ten hold roughly a fifth. This material consisted of PBMCs, taken from a glioma patient treated with radiotherapy, temozolomide or both. Receptor source: a man aged 18-30 years with glioma. CDR3s include the opening cysteine and the closing phenylalanine or tryptophan. D genes are given only for firm matches. A clone size is listed for some rows: how often the clone was seen (once, few, many), or a class if it is expanded.

d_call	clone_size	v_call	j_call	cdr3_aa	cdr3_nt
-	-	TRBV27	TRBJ2-3	CASSTAVITDTQYF	TGTGCCAGCAGTACAGCGGTGATCACAGATACGCAGTATTTT
-	few	TRBV5-4	TRBJ1-5	CATQGGLGNQPQHF	TGTGCCACCCAAGGGGGGCTGGGCAATCAGCCCCAGCATTTT
-	-	TRBV30	TRBJ1-1	CAWRRQENTEAFF	TGTGCCTGGAGGAGGCAGGAGAACACTGAAGCTTTCTTT
-	-	TRBV27	TRBJ1-3	CASSSRLSGNTIYF	TGTGCCAGCAGTTCCCGACTCTCTGGAAACACCATATATTTT
-	-	TRBV30	TRBJ1-2	CAWSQNYGYTF	TGTGCCTGGAGTCAGAACTATGGCTACACCTTC
-	-	TRBV29-1	TRBJ2-2	CSVNTGELFF	TGCAGCGTAAACACCGGGGAGCTGTTTTTT
-	once	TRBV7-6	TRBJ2-3	CASSLELTDTQYF	TGTGCCAGCAGCTTAGAACTCACAGATACGCAGTATTTT
-	few	TRBV19	TRBJ1-2	CASNAGGASYGYTF	TGTGCCAGCAACGCCGGGGGGGCCAGCTATGGCTACACCTTC
TRBD2	-	TRBV7-2	TRBJ2-3	CASSPRLAGRTDTQYF	TGTGCCAGCAGCCCGCGACTAGCGGGGCGCACAGATACGCAGTATTTT
-	-	TRBV15	TRBJ1-6	CATSGLSSYNSPLHF	TGTGCCACCTCCGGACTAAGCTCCTATAATTCACCCCTCCACTTT
-	-	TRBV4-3	TRBJ1-2	CASSQEAGVGYGYTF	TGCGCCAGCAGCCAAGAGGCAGGGGTTGGCTATGGCTACACCTTC
-	-	TRBV6-6	TRBJ1-4	CASSYSLGEKLFF	TGTGCCAGCAGTTACAGTTTAGGTGAAAAACTGTTTTTT
-	-	TRBV6-6	TRBJ1-1	CANRRGRNTEAFF	TGTGCCAATAGACGGGGCCGGAACACTGAAGCTTTCTTT
TRBD1	-	TRBV19	TRBJ2-7	CASSFGWTGKYEQYF	TGTGCCAGTAGCTTTGGATGGACAGGGAAGTACGAGCAGTACTTC
TRBD1	-	TRBV15	TRBJ1-2	CATSTPWGGTGTGLPYF	TGTGCCACCAGCACTCCTTGGGGGGGGACCGGGACAGGTTTGCCGTATTTC
TRBD2	-	TRBV5-1	TRBJ2-3	CASSLLGGGSTDTQYF	TGCGCCAGCAGCCTCCTTGGGGGGGGTAGCACAGATACGCAGTATTTT
-	-	TRBV7-2	TRBJ2-7	CASSSAYEQYF	TGTGCCAGCAGCTCCGCCTACGAGCAGTACTTC
-	-	TRBV6-6	TRBJ1-1	CASSFSTTGGTEAFF	TGTGCCAGCAGTTTCTCGACAACCGGGGGGACTGAAGCTTTCTTT
-	-	TRBV5-6	TRBJ2-5	CASSLGVSGETQYF	TGTGCCAGCAGCTTGGGAGTCAGTGGAGAGACCCAGTACTTC
-	once	TRBV10-3	TRBJ1-2	CAITRDISNYGYTF	TGTGCCATCACCCGGGACATTAGTAACTATGGCTACACCTTC
TRBD1	few	TRBV7-2	TRBJ1-6	CASSSRTGGLSGTLHF	TGTGCCAGCAGCTCACGGACAGGCGGATTGTCCGGGACCCTCCACTTT
TRBD2	-	TRBV5-1	TRBJ2-3	CASSFARTSGNTDTQYF	TGCGCCAGCAGCTTCGCTAGGACTAGCGGAAACACAGATACGCAGTATTTT
-	few	TRBV29-1	TRBJ1-2	CSAQYALIGYTF	TGCAGCGCCCAATACGCACTGATTGGCTACACCTTC
-	-	TRBV6-4	TRBJ2-1	CASSEGRHNEQFF	TGTGCCAGCAGTGAAGGGCGGCATAATGAGCAGTTCTTC
-	once	TRBV21-1	TRBJ2-2	CGAGGFVGELFF	TGTGGGGCAGGGGGCTTTGTCGGGGAGCTGTTTTTT
-	-	TRBV5-4	TRBJ1-1	CASSLDRWGGTEAFF	TGTGCCAGCAGCTTGGACCGCTGGGGAGGGACTGAAGCTTTCTTT
-	-	TRBV28	TRBJ1-5	CASSFRYSNQPQHF	TGTGCCAGCAGTTTCAGGTATAGCAATCAGCCCCAGCATTTT
TRBD1	-	TRBV19	TRBJ2-7	CASSTTGTDEQYF	TGTGCCAGTAGTACCACCGGGACAGACGAGCAGTACTTC
-	once	TRBV2	TRBJ2-4	CASRDILAKNIQYF	TGTGCCAGCAGGGACATTTTAGCCAAAAACATTCAGTACTTC
-	once	TRBV25-1	TRBJ1-4	CASSDPVGLRNEKLFF	TGTGCCAGCAGTGACCCCGTTGGGCTAAGGAATGAAAAACTGTTTTTT
-	-	TRBV5-4	TRBJ2-4	CASSLGMVAKNIQYF	TGTGCCAGCAGCTTGGGCATGGTAGCCAAAAACATTCAGTACTTC
TRBD1	-	TRBV30	TRBJ1-5	CAWSLGQGNQPQHF	TGTGCCTGGAGTTTGGGACAGGGAAATCAGCCCCAGCATTTT
-	-	TRBV5-1	TRBJ1-1	CASSFTAGMNTEAFF	TGCGCCAGCAGCTTTACTGCGGGAATGAACACTGAAGCTTTCTTT
TRBD1	-	TRBV4-3	TRBJ1-1	CASRSTGGTEAFF	TGCGCCAGCAGGAGTACAGGGGGGACTGAAGCTTTCTTT
-	-	TRBV30	TRBJ2-1	CASESSPAYNEQFF	TGTGCCTCAGAAAGTAGTCCGGCATACAATGAGCAGTTCTTC
-	-	TRBV6-6	TRBJ2-7	CASSTFSYEQYF	TGTGCCAGCAGTACCTTCTCCTACGAGCAGTACTTC
-	-	TRBV6-5	TRBJ1-1	CASSTDLDTEAFF	TGTGCCAGCAGCACAGATCTGGACACTGAAGCTTTCTTT
-	few	TRBV5-6	TRBJ2-5	CASSFDWGETQYF	TGTGCCAGCAGCTTTGACTGGGGAGAGACCCAGTACTTC
TRBD2	-	TRBV30	TRBJ2-1	CAWSLRTSGEMSSYNEQFF	TGTGCCTGGAGTCTCCGGACTAGCGGGGAGATGAGCTCCTACAATGAGCAGTTCTTC
TRBD1	-	TRBV12-5	TRBJ2-7	CASGPKGDRRTGEVPYEQYF	TGTGCTAGTGGCCCGAAGGGCGATCGCCGGACAGGGGAAGTCCCCTACGAGCAGTACTTC
TRBD2	-	TRBV25-1	TRBJ2-3	CASRAPAGGSDTQYF	TGTGCCAGCAGAGCTCCCGCGGGGGGGTCAGATACGCAGTATTTT
-	many	TRBV19	TRBJ2-2	CASGVSGLEYGELFF	TGTGCCAGTGGGGTCTCGGGGCTTGAGTACGGGGAGCTGTTTTTT
-	-	TRBV10-3	TRBJ2-3	CAISESGVLNTDTQYF	TGTGCCATCAGTGAGTCTGGCGTCCTCAACACAGATACGCAGTATTTT
TRBD2	-	TRBV12-5	TRBJ2-7	CASGLIKRGDLLTYEQYF	TGTGCTAGTGGTTTGATCAAGCGGGGGGACCTACTGACCTACGAGCAGTACTTC
-	-	TRBV5-1	TRBJ2-7	CASYLRPYEQYF	TGCGCCAGCTATCTCCGCCCCTACGAGCAGTACTTC
-	-	TRBV30	TRBJ2-7	CAWTEGQYYEQYF	TGTGCCTGGACCGAAGGGCAATACTACGAGCAGTACTTC
-	-	TRBV6-4	TRBJ1-1	CASSDRAGTEAFF	TGTGCCAGCAGTGACAGGGCGGGCACTGAAGCTTTCTTT
TRBD1	-	TRBV30	TRBJ1-1	CARGTGTNTEAFF	TGTGCCCGCGGGACAGGGACGAACACTGAAGCTTTCTTT
-	-	TRBV5-6	TRBJ1-1	CASSFRGNTEAFF	TGTGCCAGCAGCTTCAGGGGGAACACTGAAGCTTTCTTT
TRBD1	few	TRBV30	TRBJ1-5	CAWSASTGRANQPQHF	TGTGCCTGGAGTGCCTCGACAGGGAGGGCCAATCAGCCCCAGCATTTT
-	few	TRBV4-2	TRBJ1-1	CASSQAGMNTEAFF	TGTGCCAGCAGCCAGGCTGGGATGAACACTGAAGCTTTCTTT
-	-	TRBV2	TRBJ2-2	CASRVTGSGELFF	TGTGCCAGCAGGGTTACAGGGTCCGGGGAGCTGTTTTTT
TRBD1	-	TRBV6-6	TRBJ1-4	CASTTVTGNEKLFF	TGTGCCAGCACCACAGTGACAGGGAACGAAAAACTGTTTTTT
TRBD1	-	TRBV7-9	TRBJ2-7	CASSPLWGTEGSEQYF	TGTGCCAGCAGCCCTTTATGGGGGACAGAGGGGTCCGAGCAGTACTTC